Listed here are 5 T cell receptor beta chains from one sample, sequenced in a study of T-cell reconstitution after alpha-beta-depleted transplantation in children. Unique molecular identifiers were built into the TCRbeta library. Via MiXCR, TCRdb re-called the PCR reads, giving one row per CDR3 protein. Of about 610,000 distinct CDR3 sequences listed, approximately 30% are singletons. Sequencing was performed on PBMCs, taken before TCRalphabeta/CD19-depleted stem cell transplant. The receptor set was obtained from a boy younger than two with Wiskott-Aldrich syndrome, due to receive a stem cell transplant.

The rearrangement uses TRBV28 and TRBJ2-1, with 9 bases matching TRBD1. This CDR3 has 15 residues. The trim removed 6 bases at V and 5 bases at J, leaving 8 bases unmatched. Germline values: CDR1 MDHEN, CDR2 SYDVKM. DNA for the CDR3: TGTGCCAGCAGCTCCACAGGGGGCGAGGACAATGAGCAGTTCTTC. It specifies CASSSTGGEDNEQFF. The full variable domain, its missing parts supplied by reference TRBV28 and TRBJ2-1, is DVKVTQSSRYLVKRTGEKVFLECVQDMDHENMFWYRQDPGLGLRLIYFSYDVKMKEKGDIPEGYSVSREKKERFSLILESASTNQTSMYLCASSSTGGEDNEQFFGPGTRLTVL.

This clonotype was detected a few times. The chain joins TRBV4-2 to TRBJ1-5; 8 bases map to TRBD1. V was pared by 4 bases and J by 4 bases, with 6 bases of the junction left unmatched. CDR1 is LGHNA and CDR2 is YNFKEQ in the germline V gene. This CDR3 comprises 15 residues. Written as DNA, the CDR3 is TGTGCCAGCAGCCGTGGACAGGGTTCTAATCAGCCCCAGCATTTT. It encodes CASSRGQGSNQPQHF.

This clonotype has a handful of counts. The rearrangement links TRBV7-9 to TRBJ2-2, with D uncertain. This CDR3 has 17 residues. The ends were cut back, 4 bases at V and 6 bases at J, with 21 bases in the middle. Looked up from germline, CDR1 is SEHNR and CDR2 is FQNEAQ (reference sequence). The CDR3 sequence: CASSSPSRRDLPGELFF. The CDR3 DNA reads TGTGCCAGCAGCTCACCATCTCGGCGAGATTTACCCGGGGAGCTGTTTTTT.

This clonotype turned up a few times. The gene calls are TRBV12-3 or TRBV12-4 and TRBJ2-7, with 8 nucleotides matching TRBD1. This CDR3 contains 15 residues. J gave up 1 base and V 5 bases, and 7 bases lay outside the gene matches. The CDR3 nucleotides read TGTGCCAGCAGTCGCCGGGACAGGCCTTCCTACGAGCAGTACTTC. Translation: CASSRRDRPSYEQYF.

This chain joins TRBV5-1 and TRBJ1-5; D is ambiguous. The CDR3 sequence is 10 residues long. V gave up 2 bases and J gave up 7 bases, with 1 base separating them. Looked up from germline, CDR1 is SGHRS and CDR2 is YFSETQ. The CDR3 sequence is CASSFQPQHF. CDR3 nucleotide sequence: TGCGCCAGCAGCTTCCAGCCCCAGCATTTT.